This T cell receptor beta chain was retrieved from a study of OX40 agonist ivuxolimab in advanced cancers. Study conclusions and caveats: Clonal expansion among partial responders at 0.1-3.0 mg/kg ranked near the lowest. CD8+ T cells showed, on average, more clonal expansion than CD4+ cells. At 0.1 to 3.0 mg/kg, CD4+ and CD8+ blood T cells expanded clonally by week 6.

Here immunoSEQ multiplex PCR was the method, and the copy in TCRdb shows in-frame clones only, minus some. The sample has about 79,000 clones; roughly 87% are singletons. On this clone: Its antigen is still unknown.

Blood sampling was done at baseline, cycle 4 day 1, and cycle 7 day 1. This CDR3 has 15 amino acids. V dropped 3 bases and J dropped 0 bases, with 12 bases sitting between them. In germline, CDR1 is SQVTM, CDR2 ANQGSEA. The rearrangement links TRBV29-1 to TRBJ1-3, with D perhaps TRBD1 (5 bases). The sequence was obtained from an adult with an advanced solid tumor such as melanoma, head and neck, liver or kidney cancer. The material sequenced was CD4+ or CD8+ T cells sorted from blood, taken in a trial of the OX40 agonist ivuxolimab. The CDR3 DNA is TGCAGCGTTGATACGGGACGGTACTCTGGAAACACCATATATTTT. The encoded protein is CSVDTGRYSGNTIYF.